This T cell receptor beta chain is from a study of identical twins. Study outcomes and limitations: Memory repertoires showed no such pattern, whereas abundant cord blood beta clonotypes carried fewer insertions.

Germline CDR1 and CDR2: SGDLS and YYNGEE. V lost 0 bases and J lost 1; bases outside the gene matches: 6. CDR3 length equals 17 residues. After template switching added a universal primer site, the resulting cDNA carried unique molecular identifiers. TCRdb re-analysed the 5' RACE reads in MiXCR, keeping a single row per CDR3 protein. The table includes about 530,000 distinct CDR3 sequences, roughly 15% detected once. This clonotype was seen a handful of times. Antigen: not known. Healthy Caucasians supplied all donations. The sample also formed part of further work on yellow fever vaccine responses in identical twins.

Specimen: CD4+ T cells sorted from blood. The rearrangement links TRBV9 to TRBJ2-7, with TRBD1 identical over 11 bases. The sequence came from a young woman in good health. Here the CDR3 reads CASSVGTGGAWSYEQYF. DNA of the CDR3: TGTGCCAGCAGCGTAGGGACAGGGGGCGCCTGGTCCTACGAGCAGTACTTC.